This T cell receptor beta chain is drawn from a study of cytomegalovirus exposure and HLA in healthy donors. Study-wide results and limits: Whilst most TCR sequences proved rare, a subset of public TCRs occurred across many donors.

Per germline, CDR1 SGHVS and CDR2 FQNEAQ. This CDR3 spans 16 amino acids. Deletions cut 0 bases from V and 2 bases from J, with 14 bases between. On this clone: The antigen is unknown.

60 Vbeta and 13 Jbeta primers were used in PCR. Assay used: immunoSEQ multiplex PCR; TCRdb lists only in-frame clones, some missing. This table has 150,000 to 200,000 clones, about four fifths appearing once. The receptor comes from a woman between 50 and 59 years old in good health and CMV-seronegative. Sequencing was carried out using PBMCs. This chain joins TRBV7-8 and TRBJ2-7; TRBD2 might be the D (5 bases). The CDR3 region has the DNA TGTGCCAGCAGCTTAGCGAGGGCGGGTGCAACCTACGAGCAGTACTTC. Translating gives CASSLARAGATYEQYF. Full variable domain (outside the CDR3, taken from reference TRBV7-8 and TRBJ2-7): GAGVSQSPRYKVAKRGQDVALRCDPISGHVSLFWYQQALGQGPEFLTYFQNEAQLDKSGLPSDRFFAERPEGSVSTLKIQRTQQEDSAVYLCASSLARAGATYEQYFGPGTRLTVT.